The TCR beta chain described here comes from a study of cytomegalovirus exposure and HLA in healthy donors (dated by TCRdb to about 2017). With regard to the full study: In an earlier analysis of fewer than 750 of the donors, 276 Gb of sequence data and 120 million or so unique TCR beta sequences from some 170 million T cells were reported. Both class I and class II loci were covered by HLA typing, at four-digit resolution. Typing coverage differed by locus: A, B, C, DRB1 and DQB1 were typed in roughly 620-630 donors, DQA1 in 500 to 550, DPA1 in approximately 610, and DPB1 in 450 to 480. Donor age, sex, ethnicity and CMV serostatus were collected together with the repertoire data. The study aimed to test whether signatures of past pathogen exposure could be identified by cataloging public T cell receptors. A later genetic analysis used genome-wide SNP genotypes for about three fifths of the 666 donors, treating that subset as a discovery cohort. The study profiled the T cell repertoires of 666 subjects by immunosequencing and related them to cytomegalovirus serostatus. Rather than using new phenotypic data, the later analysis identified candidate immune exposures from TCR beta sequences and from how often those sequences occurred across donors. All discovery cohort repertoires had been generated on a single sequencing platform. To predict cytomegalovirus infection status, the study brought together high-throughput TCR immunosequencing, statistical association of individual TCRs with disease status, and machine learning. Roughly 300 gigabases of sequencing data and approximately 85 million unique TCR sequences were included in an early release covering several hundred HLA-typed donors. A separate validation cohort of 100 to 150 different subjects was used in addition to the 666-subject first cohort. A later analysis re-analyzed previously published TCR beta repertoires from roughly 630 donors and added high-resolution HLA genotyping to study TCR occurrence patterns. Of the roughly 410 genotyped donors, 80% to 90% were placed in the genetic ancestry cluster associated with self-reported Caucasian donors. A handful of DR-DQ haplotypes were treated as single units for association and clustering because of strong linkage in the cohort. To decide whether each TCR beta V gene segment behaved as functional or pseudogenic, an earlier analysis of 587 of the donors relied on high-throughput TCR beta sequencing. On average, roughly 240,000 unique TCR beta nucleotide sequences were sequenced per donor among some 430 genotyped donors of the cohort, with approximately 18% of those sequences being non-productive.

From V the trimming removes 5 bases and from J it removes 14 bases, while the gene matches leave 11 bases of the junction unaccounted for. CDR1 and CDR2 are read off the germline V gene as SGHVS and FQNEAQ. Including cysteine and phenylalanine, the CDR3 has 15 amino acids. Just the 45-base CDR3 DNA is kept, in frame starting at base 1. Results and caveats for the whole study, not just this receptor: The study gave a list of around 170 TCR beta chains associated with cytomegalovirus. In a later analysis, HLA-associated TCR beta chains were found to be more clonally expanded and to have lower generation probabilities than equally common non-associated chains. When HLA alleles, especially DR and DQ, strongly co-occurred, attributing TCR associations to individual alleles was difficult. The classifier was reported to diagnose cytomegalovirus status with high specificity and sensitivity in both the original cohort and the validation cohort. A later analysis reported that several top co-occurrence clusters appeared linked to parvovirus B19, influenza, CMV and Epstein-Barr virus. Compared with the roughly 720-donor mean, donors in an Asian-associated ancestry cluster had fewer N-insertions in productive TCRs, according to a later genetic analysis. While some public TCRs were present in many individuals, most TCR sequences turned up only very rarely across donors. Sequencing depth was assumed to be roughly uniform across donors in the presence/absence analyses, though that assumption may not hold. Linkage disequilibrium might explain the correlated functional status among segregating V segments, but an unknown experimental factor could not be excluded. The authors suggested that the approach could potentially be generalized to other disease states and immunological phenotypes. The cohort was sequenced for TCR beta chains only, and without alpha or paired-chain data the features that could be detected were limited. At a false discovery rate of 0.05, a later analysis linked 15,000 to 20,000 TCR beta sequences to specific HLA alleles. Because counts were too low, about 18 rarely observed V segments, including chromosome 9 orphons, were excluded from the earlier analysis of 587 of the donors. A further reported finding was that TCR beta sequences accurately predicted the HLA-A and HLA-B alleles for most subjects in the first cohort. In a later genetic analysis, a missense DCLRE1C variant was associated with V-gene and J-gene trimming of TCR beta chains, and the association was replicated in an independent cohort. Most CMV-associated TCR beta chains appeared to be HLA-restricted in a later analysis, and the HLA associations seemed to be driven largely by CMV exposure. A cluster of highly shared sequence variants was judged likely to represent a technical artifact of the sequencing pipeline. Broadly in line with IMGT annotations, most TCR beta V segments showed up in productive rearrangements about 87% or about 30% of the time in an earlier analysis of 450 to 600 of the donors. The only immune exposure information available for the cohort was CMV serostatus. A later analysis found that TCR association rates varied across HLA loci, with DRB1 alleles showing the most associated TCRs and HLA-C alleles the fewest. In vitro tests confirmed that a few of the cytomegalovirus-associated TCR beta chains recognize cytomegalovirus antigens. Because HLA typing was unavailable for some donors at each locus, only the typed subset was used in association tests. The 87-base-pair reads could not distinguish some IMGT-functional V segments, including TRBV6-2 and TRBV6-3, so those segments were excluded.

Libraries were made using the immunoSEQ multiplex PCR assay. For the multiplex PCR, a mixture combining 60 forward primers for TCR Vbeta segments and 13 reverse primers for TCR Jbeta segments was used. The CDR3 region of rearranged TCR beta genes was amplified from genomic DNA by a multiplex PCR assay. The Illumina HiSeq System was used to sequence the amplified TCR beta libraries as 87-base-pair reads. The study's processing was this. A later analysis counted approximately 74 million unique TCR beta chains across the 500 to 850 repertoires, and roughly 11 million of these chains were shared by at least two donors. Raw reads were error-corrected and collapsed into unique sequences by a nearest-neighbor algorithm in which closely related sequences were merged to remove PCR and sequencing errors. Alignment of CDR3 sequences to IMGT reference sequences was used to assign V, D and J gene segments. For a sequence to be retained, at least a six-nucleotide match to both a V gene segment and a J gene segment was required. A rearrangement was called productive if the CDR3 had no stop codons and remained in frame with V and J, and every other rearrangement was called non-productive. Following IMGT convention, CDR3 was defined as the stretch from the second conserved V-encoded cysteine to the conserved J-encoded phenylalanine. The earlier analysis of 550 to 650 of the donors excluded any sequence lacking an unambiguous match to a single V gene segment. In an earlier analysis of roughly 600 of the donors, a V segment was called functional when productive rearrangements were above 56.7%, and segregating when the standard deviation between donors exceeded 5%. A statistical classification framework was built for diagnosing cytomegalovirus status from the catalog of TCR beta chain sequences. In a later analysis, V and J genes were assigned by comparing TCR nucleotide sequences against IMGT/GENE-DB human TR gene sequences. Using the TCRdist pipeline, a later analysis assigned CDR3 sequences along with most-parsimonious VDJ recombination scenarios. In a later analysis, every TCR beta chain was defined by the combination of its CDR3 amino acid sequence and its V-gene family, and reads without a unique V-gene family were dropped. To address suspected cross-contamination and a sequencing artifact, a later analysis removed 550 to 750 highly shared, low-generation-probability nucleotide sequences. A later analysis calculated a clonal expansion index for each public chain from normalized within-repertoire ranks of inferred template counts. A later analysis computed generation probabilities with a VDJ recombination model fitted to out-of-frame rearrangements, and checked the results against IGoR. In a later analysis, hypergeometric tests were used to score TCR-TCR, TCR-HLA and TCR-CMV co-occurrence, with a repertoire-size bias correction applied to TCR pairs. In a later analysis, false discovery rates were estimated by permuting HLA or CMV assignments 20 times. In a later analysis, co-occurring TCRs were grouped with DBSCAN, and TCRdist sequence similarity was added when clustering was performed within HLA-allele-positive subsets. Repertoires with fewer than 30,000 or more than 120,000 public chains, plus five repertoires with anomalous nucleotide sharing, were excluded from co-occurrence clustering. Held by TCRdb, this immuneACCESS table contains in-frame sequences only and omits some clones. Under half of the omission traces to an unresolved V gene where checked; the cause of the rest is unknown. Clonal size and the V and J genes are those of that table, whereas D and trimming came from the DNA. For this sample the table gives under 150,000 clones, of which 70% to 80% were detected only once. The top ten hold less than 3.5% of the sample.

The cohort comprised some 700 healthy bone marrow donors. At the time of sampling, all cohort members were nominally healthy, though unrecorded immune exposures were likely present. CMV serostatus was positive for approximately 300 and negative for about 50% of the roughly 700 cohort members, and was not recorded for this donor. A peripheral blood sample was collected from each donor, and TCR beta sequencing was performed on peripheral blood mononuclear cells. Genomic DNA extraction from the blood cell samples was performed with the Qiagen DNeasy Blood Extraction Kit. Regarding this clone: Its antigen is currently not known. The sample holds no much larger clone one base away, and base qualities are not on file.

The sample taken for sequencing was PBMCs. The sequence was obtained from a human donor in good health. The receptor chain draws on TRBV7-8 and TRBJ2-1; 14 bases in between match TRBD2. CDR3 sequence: CASSRLAGGQRVEFF. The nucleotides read TGTGCCAGCAGCCGACTAGCGGGAGGGCAAAGGGTGGAGTTCTTC.